A single sample gave rise to the 32 T cell receptor beta chains below, sequenced in a study of blood T cell repertoires in COVID-19. Assay: immunoSEQ multiplex PCR; the TCRdb copy retains only in-frame clones and omits some. The sample yields some 48,000 clones, approximately 89% seen once. Sequences were obtained from peripheral blood. Source of these receptors: a woman older than 75 with acute or convalescent COVID-19.

The chain employs TRBV18 and TRBJ2-5; no clear D gene. The CDR3 runs to 15 residues. Trimming took off 4 bases at V and 2 bases at J, with 14 bases between the two ends. CDR1 and CDR2 from the germline V gene are KGHSH and LQKENI. CDR3 residues: CASSQLGRKQETQYF. The CDR3 DNA reads TGTGCCAGCTCACAACTTGGGCGAAAGCAAGAGACCCAGTACTTC.

This sequence joins TRBV6-6 and TRBJ2-3; 13 bases match TRBD2. Germline loops: CDR1 MNHNY, CDR2 SVGAGI (reference sequence). V shed 5 bases, J shed 3 bases, and the junction held 11 bases outside the gene matches. CDR3 length: 18 amino acids. The CDR3 is CASSHPTSGGAGTDTQYF. In DNA form, the CDR3 reads TGTGCCAGCAGTCACCCTACTAGCGGGGGGGCGGGTACAGATACGCAGTATTTT.

This clone was recorded once. V and J are TRBV29-1 and TRBJ1-2, with a possible D match to TRBD1 (5 bases). Germline V lookup: CDR1 SQVTM, CDR2 ANQGSEA. There are 14 residues in the CDR3. Deletions cut 4 bases from V and 1 base from J, with 13 bases between. The CDR3 protein is CSVGGDGRNYGYTF. The DNA of the CDR3 is TGCAGCGTTGGGGGCGACGGACGTAACTATGGCTACACCTTC.

This chain's CDR3 is CASSPHGSSYGYTF. CDR3 in DNA: TGTGCCAGCAGCCCCCACGGGTCTAGCTATGGCTACACCTTC. This rearrangement joins TRBV3-1 (or the pseudogene TRBV3-2) to TRBJ1-2; D gene ambiguous. The ends were cut back, 4 bases at V and 4 bases at J, with 13 bases in the middle. From germline, CDR1 is LGHDT and CDR2 YNNKEL (reference sequence). The CDR3 extends over 14 amino acids.

The chain has TRBV15 and TRBJ1-5, with D uncertain. This CDR3 has 12 residues. The germline gives CDR1 LNHNV, CDR2 YYDKDF (reference sequence). The V end lost 0 bases, the J end lost 6 bases, and 3 bases lay between the germline ends. In DNA form, the CDR3 reads TGTGCCACCAGCAGAGACTTTCAGCCCCAGCATTTT. Translating it yields CATSRDFQPQHF.

The genes are TRBV19 and TRBJ2-3, with 8 bases aligning to TRBD2. The V gene end was trimmed by 3 bases and the J gene end by 5 bases; junction bases not matched to a gene: 10. Germline CDR1 reads LNHDA; CDR2 reads SQIVND (reference sequence). This CDR3 region has 16 residues. The chain's CDR3 is CASSISAGGGGDTQYF. The CDR3 DNA is TGTGCCAGTAGTATTTCGGCGGGGGGAGGGGGAGATACGCAGTATTTT.

The CDR3 spells CASSSMEGQGRNSPLHF. CDR3 bases: TGCGCCAGCAGCTCCATGGAAGGACAGGGTAGGAATTCACCCCTCCACTTT. The chain has TRBV5-1 and TRBJ1-6; 8 bases are shared with TRBD1. The germline gives CDR1 SGHRS, CDR2 YFSETQ. This CDR3 is built from 17 residues. V shed 3 bases, J shed 7 bases, and the junction held 12 bases outside the gene matches.

This clone has just one count. This chain joins TRBV24-1 and TRBJ2-2, with 9 nucleotides matching TRBD1. Trimming removed 3 bases from V and 1 base from J; junction bases left unmatched: 8. CDR1 KGHDR and CDR2 SFDVKD come from the germline V gene. The CDR3 contains 18 residues. In DNA, the CDR3 is TGTGCCACCAGTGATACCTCCGGGACAGGGAGGAACACCGGGGAGCTGTTTTTT. Its translation is CATSDTSGTGRNTGELFF.

The chain recombines TRBV18 with TRBJ2-7; perhaps TRBD1 as D (5 bases). The germline V and J ends were trimmed by 3 bases and 4 bases, with 13 bases remaining between them. CDR3 length equals 14 residues. Germline V gives CDR1 KGHSH, CDR2 LQKENI. In nucleotides, the CDR3 is TGTGCCAGCTCACCTCCCGCCGACAGATACGAGCAGTACTTC. It specifies CASSPPADRYEQYF.

V and J are TRBV6-1 and TRBJ2-3, with unresolved D. The CDR3 runs to 15 residues. V lost 2 bases, J lost 5 bases, and 14 bases lay in between. CDR1 is MNHNS, CDR2 SASEGT, per germline. CDR3 DNA: TGTGCCAGCAGTGAAACCCTAACGGCGGAAGATACGCAGTATTTT. Amino acids: CASSETLTAEDTQYF.

The chain recombines TRBV6-5 with TRBJ1-5, with 8 bases that match TRBD1. CDR3 length: 13 amino acids. The germline gives CDR1 MNHEY, CDR2 SVGAGI. Trimming at V came to 5 bases and at J to 4 bases, leaving 1 base not matched to a gene. CDR3 sequence reads: CASSRTGNQPQHF. CDR3 nucleotide sequence: TGTGCCAGCAGTCGGACAGGGAATCAGCCCCAGCATTTT.

The rearrangement uses TRBV13 and TRBJ1-4; 7 bases map to TRBD1. From germline, CDR1 is PRHDT and CDR2 FYEKMQ (reference sequence). V was pared by 2 bases and J by 6 bases, with 3 bases of the junction left unmatched. CDR3 length: 14 residues. The CDR3 DNA is TGTGCCAGCAGCTTAAGGCAGGGGGATGAAAAACTGTTTTTT. As protein: CASSLRQGDEKLFF. The full variable domain, rest sourced from reference TRBV13 and TRBJ1-4, is AAGVIQSPRHLIKEKRETATLKCYPIPRHDTVYWYQQGPGQDPQFLISFYEKMQSDKGSIPDRFSAQQFSDYHSELNMSSLELGDSALYFCASSLRQGDEKLFFGSGTQLSVL.

The chain links TRBV7-9 to TRBJ2-2; 9 nucleotides line up with TRBD1. Trimming cost V 5 bases and J 4 bases; bases outside gene matches: 5. This CDR3 has 15 amino acids. In germline, CDR1 is SEHNR, CDR2 FQNEAQ (reference sequence). The CDR3 DNA is TGTGCCAGCAGCCTGGGACAGGGTGGCACCGGGGAGCTGTTTTTT. Residues: CASSLGQGGTGELFF.

In this sample, this clone turned up once. This chain joins TRBV10-3 and TRBJ1-1; D gene uncertain. V lost 0 bases and J 4 bases, leaving 3 bases between the germline ends. Germline V gene sequence: CDR1 ENHRY, CDR2 SYGVKD. The CDR3 totals 12 residues. The CDR3 DNA follows: TGTGCCATCAGTGAGTCCAGCACTGAAGCTTTCTTT. It codes for CAISESSTEAFF.

V and J are TRBV4-2 and TRBJ2-1; TRBD2 agrees at 11 bases. The CDR3 sequence is 18 residues long. The V gene end was trimmed by 4 bases and the J gene end by 4 bases; junction bases not matched to a gene: 12. Germline CDR1 and CDR2: LGHNA and YNFKEQ. As DNA, the CDR3 is TGTGCCAGCAGCCCAACCCTCGGACTAGCGGGTAATTACAATGAGCAGTTCTTC. Its translation: CASSPTLGLAGNYNEQFF.

The chain uses TRBV10-1 and TRBJ2-6; D ambiguous. This CDR3 is 15 amino acids long. Trimming removed 3 bases from V and 0 bases from J, with 6 bases in between. Looked up from germline, CDR1 is WNHNN and CDR2 is SYGVQD (reference sequence). CDR3 sequence: CASSEQTSGANVLTF. CDR3 DNA sequence: TGCGCCAGCAGTGAACAGACCTCTGGGGCCAACGTCCTGACTTTC.

The chain recombines TRBV27 with TRBJ2-5, with TRBD2 matching 7 bases. The V and J ends lost 10 bases and 7 bases, in that order; junction bases with no gene match: 15. The CDR3 is 14 amino acids. The V gene's germline CDR1 is MNHEY and CDR2 SMNVEV (reference sequence). CDR3 in amino acids: CATAAGPQQWTQYF. CDR3 DNA: TGTGCCACCGCAGCGGGGCCCCAGCAGTGGACCCAGTACTTC.

The rearrangement uses TRBV11-2 and TRBJ2-3; 7 nucleotides agree with TRBD2. This CDR3 comprises 15 residues. From germline, CDR1 is SGHAT and CDR2 FQNNGV. The J segment lost 0 bases and the V segment lost 4 bases, leaving 4 bases of the junction unmatched. CDR3 DNA: TGTGCCAGCAGCTGGACTAGACTCAGCACAGATACGCAGTATTTT. Its protein product is CASSWTRLSTDTQYF.

This chain joins TRBV2 and TRBJ2-7, with a weak D call TRBD1 (6 bases). Trimming removed 8 bases from V and 6 bases from J, with 14 bases in between. Germline lookup yields CDR1 SNHLY and CDR2 FYNNEI. This CDR3 is built from 12 residues. The CDR3 nucleotides are TGTGCCAGCGGATGGACAGACAGCGAGCAGTACGTC. Translated, it gives CASGWTDSEQYV.

The V call is TRBV6-5, the J call TRBJ2-2; possible D gene TRBD2, 5 bases. Germline values: CDR1 MNHEY, CDR2 SVGAGI. The CDR3 is 13 residues long. The V end lost 7 bases, the J end lost 6 bases, and 12 bases lay between the germline ends. The CDR3 sequence is CASTSPGAGELFF. The CDR3 DNA sequence: TGTGCCAGCACCTCACCCGGGGCCGGGGAGCTGTTTTTT.

J is TRBJ1-4 and V is TRBV2; TRBD1 matches at 7 bases. The length of the CDR3 is 15 residues. After removal of 2 bases from V and 0 bases from J, the junction contained 0 bases not matched to a gene. In germline, CDR1 is SNHLY, CDR2 FYNNEI. As DNA, the CDR3 is TGTGCCAGCAGTGAACAGGGGGCAACTAATGAAAAACTGTTTTTT. Protein sequence: CASSEQGATNEKLFF.

The gene calls are TRBV18 and TRBJ1-1, with TRBD1 as a possible D gene (6 bases). The CDR3 covers 14 residues. The V gene's germline CDR1 is KGHSH and CDR2 LQKENI. V lost 3 bases to trimming and J lost 7 bases, with 15 bases between them. The CDR3 sequence: CASSPLSGELEAFF. As DNA, the CDR3 is TGTGCCAGCTCACCCCTTTCAGGGGAACTTGAAGCTTTCTTT.

The CDR3 loop is CASSFLPGGATGELFF. The CDR3 nucleotides read TGTGCCAGCAGCTTCCTACCGGGCGGGGCCACCGGGGAGCTGTTTTTT. The chain employs TRBV5-4 and TRBJ2-2, with D possibly TRBD2 on 6 matching bases. CDR3 length: 16 residues. The V end lost 2 bases, the J end lost 4 bases, and 15 bases lay between the germline ends. Germline CDR1 is SGHNT and CDR2 is YYREEE (reference sequence).

The J gene is TRBJ2-5, the V gene TRBV28; D is possibly TRBD2 (7 bases). The germline V gene has CDR1 MDHEN and CDR2 SYDVKM. The CDR3 loop spans 17 amino acids. V was pared by 9 bases and J by 4 bases, with 27 bases between. The CDR3 bases are TGTGCCAGTGGGGCTCGGGGGGCCCAGTATTTTCGAGAGACCCAGTACTTC. Translation: CASGARGAQYFRETQYF.

The chain carries TRBV12-3 or TRBV12-4 and TRBJ1-5, with D unclear. Trimming took off 6 bases at V and 4 bases at J, with 10 bases between the two ends. The CDR3 length is 13 residues. The CDR3 sequence is CASRITLNQPQHF. The CDR3 nucleotides read TGTGCCAGCAGAATCACCCTAAATCAGCCCCAGCATTTT.

The chain combines TRBV3-1 (or the pseudogene TRBV3-2) with TRBJ2-7; TRBD1 matches at 7 bases. J lost 3 bases, V lost 2 bases, and 7 bases had no gene match. Germline V gene lookup returns CDR1 LGHDT and CDR2 YNNKEL (reference sequence). The CDR3 contains 15 residues. As DNA, the CDR3 is TGTGCCAGCAGCCAACGAACAGGGGCCTTCTACGAGCAGTACTTC. Amino acid sequence: CASSQRTGAFYEQYF.

The chain joins TRBV3-1 (or the pseudogene TRBV3-2) to TRBJ2-5; D gene unclear. Trimming left V 2 bases short and J 4 bases short, with 5 bases between. CDR3 length: 12 residues. The germline gives CDR1 LGHDT, CDR2 YNNKEL (reference sequence). The CDR3 spells CASSQSGETQYF. The CDR3 region has the DNA TGTGCCAGCAGCCAATCCGGAGAGACCCAGTACTTC.

The chain is built from TRBV27 and TRBJ1-5; no clear D. The germline V and J ends were trimmed by 3 bases and 5 bases, with 11 bases remaining between them. Germline values: CDR1 MNHEY, CDR2 SMNVEV (reference sequence). The CDR3 totals 14 residues. DNA of the CDR3: TGTGCCAGCAGTTTTGCCGCAGAGGATCAGCCCCAGCATTTT. This sequence encodes CASSFAAEDQPQHF.

This chain joins TRBV7-2 and TRBJ1-1, with TRBD1 as a possible D gene (5 bases). The CDR3 extends over 14 amino acids. The germline V gene has CDR1 SGHTA and CDR2 FQGNSA. The ends were cut back, 2 bases at V and 3 bases at J, with 10 bases in the middle. CDR3 nucleotides: TGTGCCAGCAGCTTAAGGGGCAGGGACACTGAAGCTTTCTTT. Protein: CASSLRGRDTEAFF.

V and J are TRBV18 and TRBJ2-7, with D unclear. Trimming took off 6 bases at V and 6 bases at J, with 15 bases between the two ends. Per the germline V gene, CDR1 is KGHSH and CDR2 is LQKENI. The CDR3 runs 13 residues. CDR3 residues: CASSPSELREQYV. The CDR3 DNA is TGTGCCAGCTCTCCCTCGGAGCTGCGCGAGCAGTACGTC.

V gene TRBV3-1 (or the pseudogene TRBV3-2) combines with J gene TRBJ2-5; D might be TRBD2 (5 bases). Looked up from germline, CDR1 is LGHDT and CDR2 is YNNKEL (reference sequence). V was trimmed by 7 bases and J by 5 bases, leaving 14 bases between them. This CDR3 contains 13 residues. The CDR3 sequence: CASTLGGGETQYF. The CDR3 DNA reads as TGTGCCAGCACCCTAGGAGGTGGGGAGACCCAGTACTTC.

The chain is built from TRBV7-2 and TRBJ1-1; TRBD1 might be the D (5 bases). The CDR3 loop spans 11 amino acids. Trimming removed 4 bases at V and 10 bases at J, with 10 bases between. Germline CDR1 SGHTA, CDR2 FQGNSA. CDR3 region: CASSWRDRAFF. Here the CDR3 DNA reads TGTGCCAGCAGCTGGCGAGACAGAGCTTTCTTT.